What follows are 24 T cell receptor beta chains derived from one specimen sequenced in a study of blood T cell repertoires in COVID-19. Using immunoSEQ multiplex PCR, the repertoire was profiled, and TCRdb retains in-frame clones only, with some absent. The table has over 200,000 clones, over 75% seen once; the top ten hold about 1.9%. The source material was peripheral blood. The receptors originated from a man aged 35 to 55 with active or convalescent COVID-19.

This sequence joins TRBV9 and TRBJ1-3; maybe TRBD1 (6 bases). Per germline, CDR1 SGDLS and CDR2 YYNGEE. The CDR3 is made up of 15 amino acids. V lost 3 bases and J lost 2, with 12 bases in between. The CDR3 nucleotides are TGTGCCAGCAGCGCGCCCGACAGGACTGGAAACACCATATATTTT. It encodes CASSAPDRTGNTIYF.

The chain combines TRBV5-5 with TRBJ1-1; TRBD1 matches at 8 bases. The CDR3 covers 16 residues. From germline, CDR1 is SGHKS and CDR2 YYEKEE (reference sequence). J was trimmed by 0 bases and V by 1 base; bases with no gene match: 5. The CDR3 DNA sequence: TGTGCCAGCAGCTTGAACAGGGGGACTATGAACACTGAAGCTTTCTTT. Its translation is CASSLNRGTMNTEAFF. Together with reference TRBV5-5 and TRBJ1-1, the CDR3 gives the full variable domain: DAGVTQSPTHLIKTRGQQVTLRCSPISGHKSVSWYQQVLGQGPQFIFQYYEKEERGRGNFPDRFSARQFPNYSSELNVNALLLGDSALYLCASSLNRGTMNTEAFFGQGTRLTVV.

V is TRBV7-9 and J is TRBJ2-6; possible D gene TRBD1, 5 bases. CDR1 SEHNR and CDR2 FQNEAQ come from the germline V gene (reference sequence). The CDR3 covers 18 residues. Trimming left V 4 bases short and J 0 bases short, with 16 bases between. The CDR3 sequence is CASSSLGAHRSGANVLTF. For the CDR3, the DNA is TGTGCCAGCAGCTCCTTAGGGGCACACCGCTCTGGGGCCAACGTCCTGACTTTC.

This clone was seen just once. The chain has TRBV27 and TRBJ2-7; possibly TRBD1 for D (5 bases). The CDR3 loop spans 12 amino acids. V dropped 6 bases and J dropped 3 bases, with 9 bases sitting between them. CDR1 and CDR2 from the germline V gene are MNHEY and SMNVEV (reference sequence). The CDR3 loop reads CASRGVGYEQYF. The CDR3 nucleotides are TGTGCCAGCAGAGGGGTTGGCTACGAGCAGTACTTC.

The CDR3 DNA reads TGTGCCAGCAGGGGACTCCCGAACACTGAAGCTTTCTTT. It yields the protein CASRGLPNTEAFF. V gene TRBV7-8 combines with J gene TRBJ1-1; possibly TRBD1 for D (5 bases). This CDR3 is built from 13 residues. Germline CDR1 and CDR2: SGHVS and FQNEAQ. Trimming left V 6 bases short and J 1 base short, with 9 bases between.

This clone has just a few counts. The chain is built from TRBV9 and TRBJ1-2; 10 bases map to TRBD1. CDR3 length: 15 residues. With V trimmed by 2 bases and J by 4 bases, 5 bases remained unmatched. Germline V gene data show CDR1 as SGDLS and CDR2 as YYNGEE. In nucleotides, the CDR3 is TGTGCCAGCAGCGTCGTGACAGGGGGCTCCTATGGCTACACCTTC. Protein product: CASSVVTGGSYGYTF.

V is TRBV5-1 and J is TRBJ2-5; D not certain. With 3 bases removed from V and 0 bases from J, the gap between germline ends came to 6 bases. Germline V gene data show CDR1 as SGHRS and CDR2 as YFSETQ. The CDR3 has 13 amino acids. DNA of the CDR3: TGCGCCAGCAGCTCGGAGTACCAAGAGACCCAGTACTTC. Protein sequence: CASSSEYQETQYF.

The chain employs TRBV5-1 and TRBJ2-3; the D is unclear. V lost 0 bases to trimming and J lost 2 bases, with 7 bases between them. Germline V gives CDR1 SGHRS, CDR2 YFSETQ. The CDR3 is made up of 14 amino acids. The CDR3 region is CASSLEAVTDTQYF. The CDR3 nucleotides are TGCGCCAGCAGCTTGGAGGCGGTCACAGATACGCAGTATTTT.

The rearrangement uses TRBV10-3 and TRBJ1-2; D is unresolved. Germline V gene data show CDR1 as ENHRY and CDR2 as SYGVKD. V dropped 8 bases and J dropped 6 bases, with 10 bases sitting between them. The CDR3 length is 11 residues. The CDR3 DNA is TGTGCCATCTATGGCGGAAATGGCTACACCTTC. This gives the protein CAIYGGNGYTF.

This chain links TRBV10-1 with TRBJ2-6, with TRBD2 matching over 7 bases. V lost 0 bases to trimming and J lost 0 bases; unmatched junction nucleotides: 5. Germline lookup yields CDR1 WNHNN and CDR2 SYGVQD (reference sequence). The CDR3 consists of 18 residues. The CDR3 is CASSESGGAHSGANVLTF. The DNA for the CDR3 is TGCGCCAGCAGTGAGTCGGGAGGGGCTCACTCTGGGGCCAACGTCCTGACTTTC.

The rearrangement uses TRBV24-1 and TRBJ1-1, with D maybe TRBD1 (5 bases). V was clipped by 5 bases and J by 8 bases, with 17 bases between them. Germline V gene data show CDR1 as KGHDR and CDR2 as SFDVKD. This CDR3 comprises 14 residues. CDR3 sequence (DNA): TGTGCCACCAGTGGAGCGGGGGGAAAGGAAGAAGCTTTCTTT. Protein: CATSGAGGKEEAFF.

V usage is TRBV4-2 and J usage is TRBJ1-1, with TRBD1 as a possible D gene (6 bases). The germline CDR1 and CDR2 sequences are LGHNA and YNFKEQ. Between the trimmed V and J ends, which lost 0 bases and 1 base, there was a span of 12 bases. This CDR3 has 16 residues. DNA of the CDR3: TGTGCCAGCAGCCAAGATCTTTTGGGACAGAACACTGAAGCTTTCTTT. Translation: CASSQDLLGQNTEAFF.

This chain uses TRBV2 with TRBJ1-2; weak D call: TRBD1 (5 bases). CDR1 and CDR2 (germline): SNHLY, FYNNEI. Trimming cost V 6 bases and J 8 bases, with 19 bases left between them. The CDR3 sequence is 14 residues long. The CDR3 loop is CASSLWGVEGGYTF. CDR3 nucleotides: TGTGCCAGCAGCCTGTGGGGGGTAGAAGGAGGCTACACCTTC.

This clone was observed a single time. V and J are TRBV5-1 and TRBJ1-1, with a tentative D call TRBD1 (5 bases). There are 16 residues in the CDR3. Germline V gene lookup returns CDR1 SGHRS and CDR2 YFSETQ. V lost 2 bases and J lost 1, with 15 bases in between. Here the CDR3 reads CASSFVIGAANTEAFF. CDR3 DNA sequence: TGCGCCAGCAGCTTTGTAATAGGGGCAGCGAACACTGAAGCTTTCTTT.

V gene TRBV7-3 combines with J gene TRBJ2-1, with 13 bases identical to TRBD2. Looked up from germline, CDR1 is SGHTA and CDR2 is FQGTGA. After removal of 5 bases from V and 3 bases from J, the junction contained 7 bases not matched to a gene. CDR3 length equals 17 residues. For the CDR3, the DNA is TGTGCCAGCAGCCCAGGACTAGCGGGGGCCTTCTACAATGAGCAGTTCTTC. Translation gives CASSPGLAGAFYNEQFF. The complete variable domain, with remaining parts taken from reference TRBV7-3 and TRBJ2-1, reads GAGVSQTPSNKVTEKGKYVELRCDPISGHTALYWYRQSLGQGPEFLIYFQGTGAADDSGLPNDRFFAVRPEGSVSTLKIQRTERGDSAVYLCASSPGLAGAFYNEQFFGPGTRLTVL.

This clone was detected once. In nucleotides, the CDR3 is TGTGCCAGCAGCTTAGGGCAGGGCAAACTGTTTTTT. As protein: CASSLGQGKLFF. The chain carries TRBV7-9 and TRBJ1-4; D perhaps matches TRBD1 (5 bases). Per the germline V gene, CDR1 is SEHNR and CDR2 is FQNEAQ (reference sequence). V was shortened by 1 base and J by 11 bases, with 8 bases between the two germline ends. This CDR3 region has 12 residues.

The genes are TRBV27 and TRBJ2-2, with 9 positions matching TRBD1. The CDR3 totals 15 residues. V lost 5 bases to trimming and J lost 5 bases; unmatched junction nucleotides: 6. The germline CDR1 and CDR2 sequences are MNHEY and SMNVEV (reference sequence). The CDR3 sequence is CASSRTGDVTGELFF. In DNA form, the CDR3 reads TGTGCCAGCAGTCGGACAGGGGACGTTACCGGGGAGCTGTTTTTT.

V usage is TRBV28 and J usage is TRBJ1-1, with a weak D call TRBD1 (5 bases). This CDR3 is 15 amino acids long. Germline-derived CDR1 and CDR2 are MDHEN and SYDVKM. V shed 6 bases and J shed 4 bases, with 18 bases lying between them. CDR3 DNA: TGTGCCAGCAGCAGGGAAAGAAGGAGAGCCACTGAAGCTTTCTTT. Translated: CASSRERRRATEAFF.

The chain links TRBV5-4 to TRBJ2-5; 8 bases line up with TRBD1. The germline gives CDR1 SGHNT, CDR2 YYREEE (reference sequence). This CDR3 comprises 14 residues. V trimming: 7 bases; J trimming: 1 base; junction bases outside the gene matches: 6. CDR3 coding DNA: TGTGCCAGCGGACAGGGACAGTTCCAAGAGACCCAGTACTTC. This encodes CASGQGQFQETQYF.

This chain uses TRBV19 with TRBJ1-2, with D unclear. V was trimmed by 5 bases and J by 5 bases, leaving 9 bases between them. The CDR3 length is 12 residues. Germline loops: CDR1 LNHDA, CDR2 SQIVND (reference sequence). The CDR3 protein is CASSLSGYGYTF. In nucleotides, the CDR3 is TGTGCCAGTAGTTTGAGTGGTTATGGCTACACCTTC.

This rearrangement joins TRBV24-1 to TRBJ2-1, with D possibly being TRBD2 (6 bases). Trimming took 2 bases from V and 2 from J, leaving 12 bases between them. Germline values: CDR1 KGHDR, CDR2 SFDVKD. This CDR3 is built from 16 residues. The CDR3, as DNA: TGTGCCACCAGTGATTCAACCGGAGGGCCCTACAATGAGCAGTTCTTC. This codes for CATSDSTGGPYNEQFF.

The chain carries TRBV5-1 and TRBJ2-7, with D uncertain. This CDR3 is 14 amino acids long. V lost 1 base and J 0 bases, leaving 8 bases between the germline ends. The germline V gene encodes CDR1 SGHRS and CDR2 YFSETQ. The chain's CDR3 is CASSLFHGSYEQYF. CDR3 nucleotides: TGCGCCAGCAGCTTGTTTCACGGCTCCTACGAGCAGTACTTC.

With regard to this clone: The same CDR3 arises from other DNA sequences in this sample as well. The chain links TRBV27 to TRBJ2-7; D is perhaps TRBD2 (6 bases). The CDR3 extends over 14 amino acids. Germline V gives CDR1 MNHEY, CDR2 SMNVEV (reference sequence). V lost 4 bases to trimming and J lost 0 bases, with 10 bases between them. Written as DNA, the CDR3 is TGTGCCAGCAGTTCCCGGGACTCCTCCTACGAGCAGTACTTC. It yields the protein CASSSRDSSYEQYF.

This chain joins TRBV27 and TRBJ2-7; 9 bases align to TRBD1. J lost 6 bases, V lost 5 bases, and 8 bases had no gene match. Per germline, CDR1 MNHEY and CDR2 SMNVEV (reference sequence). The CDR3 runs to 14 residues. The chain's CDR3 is CASSLQGQGSEQYF. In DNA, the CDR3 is TGTGCCAGCAGTCTCCAGGGACAGGGAAGCGAGCAGTACTTC.